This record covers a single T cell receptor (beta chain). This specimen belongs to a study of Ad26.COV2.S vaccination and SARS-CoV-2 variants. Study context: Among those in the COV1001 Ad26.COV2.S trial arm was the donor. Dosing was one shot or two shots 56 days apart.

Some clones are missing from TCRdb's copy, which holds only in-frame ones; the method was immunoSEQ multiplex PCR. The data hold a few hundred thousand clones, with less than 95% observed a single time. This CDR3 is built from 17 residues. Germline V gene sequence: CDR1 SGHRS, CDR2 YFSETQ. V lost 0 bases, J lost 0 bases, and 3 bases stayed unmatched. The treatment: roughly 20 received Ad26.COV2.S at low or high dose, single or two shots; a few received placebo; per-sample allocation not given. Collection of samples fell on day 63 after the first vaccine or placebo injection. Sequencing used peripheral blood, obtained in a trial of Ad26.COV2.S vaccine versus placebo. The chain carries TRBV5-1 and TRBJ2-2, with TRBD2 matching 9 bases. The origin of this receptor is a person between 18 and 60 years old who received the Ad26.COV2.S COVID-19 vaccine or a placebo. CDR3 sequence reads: CASSLDSSGANTGELFF. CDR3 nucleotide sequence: TGCGCCAGCAGCTTGGATTCTAGCGGGGCGAACACCGGGGAGCTGTTTTTT. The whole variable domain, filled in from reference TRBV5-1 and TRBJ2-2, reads KAGVTQTPRYLIKTRGQQVTLSCSPISGHRSVSWYQQTPGQGLQFLFEYFSETQRNKGNFPGRFSGRQFSNSRSEMNVSTLELGDSALYLCASSLDSSGANTGELFFGEGSRLTVL.